These 23 T cell receptor beta chains were all obtained from the same sample, sequenced in a study of T-cell reconstitution after alpha-beta-depleted transplantation in children. This sample's TCRbeta library carried unique molecular identifier barcodes. TCRdb used MiXCR to reprocess the PCR reads, holding one entry per CDR3 protein. The profile shows approximately 980,000 distinct CDR3 sequences, about 26% of them singletons. The source was PBMCs, mostly from graft donor cells, collected 360 days after TCRalphabeta/CD19-depleted stem cell transplant. Receptors originate from a boy in the first two years of life who had a stem cell transplant for SCID, so the T cells may come from the graft donor.

This clonotype was found many times. This chain connects TRBV7-6 to TRBJ2-7, with D maybe TRBD1 (5 bases). V lost 5 bases to trimming and J lost 0 bases, with 20 bases between them. CDR1 is SGHVS and CDR2 is FNYEAQ in the germline V gene. The CDR3 consists of 17 residues. CDR3 coding DNA: TGTGCCAGCAGCGAACTTCCTGGGTACAGGAGCTCCTACGAGCAGTACTTC. As protein: CASSELPGYRSSYEQYF.

The rearrangement links TRBV5-1 to TRBJ1-1; D uncertain. CDR3 length equals 13 residues. The germline gives CDR1 SGHRS, CDR2 YFSETQ. V was clipped by 4 bases and J by 6 bases, with 13 bases between them. CDR3 bases: TGCGCCAGCAGCCCAGCCGGAGACGCTGAAGCTTTCTTT. Translated, it gives CASSPAGDAEAFF.

The sample holds many counts of this clonotype. This chain joins TRBV5-1 and TRBJ2-5; D gene unclear. There are 17 residues in the CDR3. The germline CDR1 and CDR2 sequences are SGHRS and YFSETQ. Deletions cut 3 bases from V and 2 bases from J, with 20 bases between. The CDR3 DNA follows: TGCGCCAGCAGCTATTATCCCCCGTTTGGGAAGCAAGAGACCCAGTACTTC. It specifies CASSYYPPFGKQETQYF.

This clonotype was observed once. The chain is built from TRBV29-1 and TRBJ2-7; D is perhaps TRBD1 (5 bases). V shed 5 bases and J shed 2 bases, with 10 bases lying between them. Germline V gene lookup returns CDR1 SQVTM and CDR2 ANQGSEA. The CDR3 spans 12 residues. CDR3 bases: TGCAGCGTTCATGACAGTCCCTACGAGCAGTACTTC. Translation gives CSVHDSPYEQYF.

With regard to this clonotype: The junction differs from germline at one of its ends, possibly a read error. The chain combines TRBV20-1 with TRBJ2-1, with D perhaps TRBD1 or TRBD2 (6 bases each). The CDR3 consists of 14 residues. From germline, CDR1 is DFQATT and CDR2 SNEGSKA (reference sequence). Here the CDR3 reads CSARALGGYNEQFF. In DNA, the CDR3 is TGCAGTGCCAGAGCTCTAGGGGGGTACAATGAGCAGTTCTTC.

The chain couples TRBV6-4 to TRBJ1-1; no clear D gene. Germline V gene sequence: CDR1 MRHNA, CDR2 SNTAGT. The CDR3 totals 15 residues. The V end was cut by 5 bases, the J end by 1 base, with 14 bases between. CDR3 DNA sequence: TGTGCCAGCAGTCGACCCCCCCATGGGAACACTGAAGCTTTCTTT. This sequence encodes CASSRPPHGNTEAFF.

This clonotype was counted between two and nine times. The rearrangement links TRBV7-6 to TRBJ2-1; 9 nucleotides line up with TRBD2. V shed 5 bases and J 1 base; nucleotides not matched to a gene: 6. CDR3 length: 16 amino acids. Germline V gives CDR1 SGHVS, CDR2 FNYEAQ. The chain's CDR3 is CASSPRAGGSYNEQFF. The CDR3 nucleotides read TGTGCCAGCAGCCCAAGGGCGGGGGGGTCCTACAATGAGCAGTTCTTC.

The chain links TRBV5-1 to TRBJ2-1; 7 positions match TRBD1. This CDR3 comprises 16 residues. The V gene end was trimmed by 1 base and the J gene end by 6 bases; junction bases not matched to a gene: 10. Looked up from germline, CDR1 is SGHRS and CDR2 is YFSETQ. CDR3 sequence: CASSLRGQSWGNEQFF. DNA for the CDR3: TGCGCCAGCAGCTTGAGGGGACAGAGCTGGGGCAATGAGCAGTTCTTC.

Only a few counts were recorded for this clonotype. V and J are TRBV7-2 and TRBJ1-2; D ambiguous. From germline, CDR1 is SGHTA and CDR2 FQGNSA. This CDR3 comprises 15 residues. V dropped 2 bases and J dropped 4 bases, with 14 bases sitting between them. CDR3 region: CASSLRQRLAYGYTF. The CDR3 DNA reads as TGTGCCAGCAGCTTAAGGCAGCGGTTGGCCTATGGCTACACCTTC.

The rearrangement joins TRBV20-1 to TRBJ2-3; TRBD2 is a possible D gene (6 bases). Between the trimmed V and J ends, which lost 6 bases and 0 bases, there was a span of 13 bases. Germline CDR1 is DFQATT and CDR2 is SNEGSKA (reference sequence). This CDR3 contains 14 residues. The CDR3 coding sequence is TGCAGTGCAGGGGACTTATCTAGCACAGATACGCAGTATTTT. This translates into CSAGDLSSTDTQYF.

The rearrangement links TRBV15 to TRBJ1-4; D unresolved. The CDR3 runs to 18 residues. V was cut by 1 base and J by 0 bases, with 15 bases left in between. Germline V gene lookup returns CDR1 LNHNV and CDR2 YYDKDF (reference sequence). Here the CDR3 DNA reads TGTGCCACCAGCAGAGTCCCTCATCACATTGCAACTAATGAAAAACTGTTTTTT. Encoded protein: CATSRVPHHIATNEKLFF.

V is TRBV5-5 and J is TRBJ2-7; 12 bases line up with TRBD2. Germline V lookup: CDR1 SGHKS, CDR2 YYEKEE (reference sequence). The CDR3 totals 15 residues. After removal of 4 bases from V and 7 bases from J, the junction contained 9 bases not matched to a gene. The CDR3 region is CASSPWTSGAGEQYF. In DNA form, the CDR3 reads TGTGCCAGCAGCCCCTGGACTAGCGGGGCCGGTGAGCAGTACTTC.

Only a few counts were recorded for this clonotype. This chain connects TRBV5-6 to TRBJ2-7; 7 nucleotides align to TRBD1. Germline lookup yields CDR1 SGHDT and CDR2 YYEEEE. The trim removed 0 bases at V and 1 base at J, leaving 13 bases unmatched. This CDR3 spans 18 amino acids. The CDR3 nucleotides are TGTGCCAGCAGCTTGGAGTGGCAAGGGCTGACAGGGTCCTACGAGCAGTACTTC. Protein sequence: CASSLEWQGLTGSYEQYF.

The chain has TRBV7-2 and TRBJ2-7; 9 bases fit TRBD2. Trimming removed 5 bases from V and 5 bases from J; junction bases left unmatched: 10. Germline V gene data show CDR1 as SGHTA and CDR2 as FQGNSA. This CDR3 spans 15 amino acids. The CDR3 sequence: CASSPRTSVSDEQYF. The CDR3 region has the DNA TGTGCCAGCAGCCCCAGGACTAGCGTGAGCGACGAGCAGTACTTC.

This chain joins TRBV5-1 and TRBJ2-1; D gene ambiguous. The V gene lost 5 bases and the J gene lost 0 bases, with 9 bases spanning the gap. CDR3 length: 14 amino acids. CDR1 is SGHRS, CDR2 YFSETQ, per germline. The CDR3 region is CASRRTGSYNEQFF. The CDR3 nucleotides read TGCGCCAGCAGGCGGACCGGCTCCTACAATGAGCAGTTCTTC.

This clonotype was detected only a few times. V is TRBV29-1 and J is TRBJ1-5, with TRBD1 matching over 7 bases. J was trimmed by 3 bases and V by 4 bases; bases with no gene match: 6. The CDR3 contains 14 residues. Germline values: CDR1 SQVTM, CDR2 ANQGSEA. The CDR3 DNA reads as TGCAGCGTTGGGGGGGACAGCTTCAATCAGCCCCAGCATTTT. Its translation: CSVGGDSFNQPQHF.

The chain links TRBV7-9 to TRBJ2-1; D is unclear. The germline V gene encodes CDR1 SEHNR and CDR2 FQNEAQ (reference sequence). The germline V and J ends were trimmed by 5 bases and 12 bases, with 14 bases remaining between them. The CDR3 covers 12 residues. The CDR3 DNA is TGTGCCAGCAGCATAAGCGAGAGTGGGCAGTTCTTC. This codes for CASSISESGQFF. The whole variable domain, remainder taken from reference TRBV7-9 and TRBJ2-1, is DTGVSQNPRHKITKRGQNVTFRCDPISEHNRLYWYRQTLGQGPEFLTYFQNEAQLEKSRLLSDRFSAERPKGSFSTLEIQRTEQGDSAMYLCASSISESGQFFGPGTRLTVL.

This clonotype has only a few counts. V gene TRBV20-1 combines with J gene TRBJ2-1, with D unresolved. This CDR3 is built from 14 residues. Per germline, CDR1 DFQATT and CDR2 SNEGSKA (reference sequence). V lost 6 bases and J 0 bases, leaving 12 bases between the germline ends. CDR3 nucleotide sequence: TGCAGTGCCGGGTTCGGAACCTCCTACAATGAGCAGTTCTTC. Its translation is CSAGFGTSYNEQFF.

This clonotype was counted between two and nine times. The chain employs TRBV7-2 and TRBJ1-4, with D possibly TRBD1 on 6 matching bases. This CDR3 has 15 amino acids. Germline-derived CDR1 and CDR2 are SGHTA and FQGNSA. The germline V and J ends were trimmed by 3 bases and 5 bases, with 13 bases remaining between them. CDR3 region: CASSFGQRRNEKLFF. The CDR3 region has the DNA TGTGCCAGCAGCTTCGGACAGCGCAGAAATGAAAAACTGTTTTTT.

This chain links TRBV27 with TRBJ2-2; 12 positions match TRBD2. From germline, CDR1 is MNHEY and CDR2 SMNVEV (reference sequence). Losses at the gene ends were 3 bases for V and 0 bases for J; bases not matched to a gene: 8. The CDR3 sequence is 19 residues long. CDR3 bases: TGTGCCAGCAGTTTTGGTCTAGCGGGGGGGAGAGCGAACACCGGGGAGCTGTTTTTT. Its translation is CASSFGLAGGRANTGELFF.

The chain couples TRBV11-1 to TRBJ2-3; D is uncertain. CDR3 length equals 12 residues. Trimming cost V 6 bases and J 7 bases, with 11 bases left between them. Looked up from germline, CDR1 is SGHAT and CDR2 is FQDESV (reference sequence). The CDR3 spells CASSHGPYTQYF. As DNA, the CDR3 is TGTGCCAGCAGTCACGGGCCTTATACGCAGTATTTT.

This clonotype was counted between two and nine times. The chain recombines TRBV19 with TRBJ1-2; 8 bases are a match to TRBD1. Unmatched junction bases numbered 4, after V lost 7 bases and J lost 6 bases. The CDR3 runs 12 residues. CDR1 is LNHDA, CDR2 SQIVND, per germline (reference sequence). The DNA of the CDR3 is TGTGCCAGTACCCCGGACAGGGATGGCTACACCTTC. It is translated as CASTPDRDGYTF. The whole variable domain, filled in from reference TRBV19 and TRBJ1-2, reads DGGITQSPKYLFRKEGQNVTLSCEQNLNHDAMYWYRQDPGQGLRLIYYSQIVNDFQKGDIAEGYSVSREKKESFPLTVTSAQKNPTAFYLCASTPDRDGYTFGSGTRLTVV.

The V call is TRBV5-1, the J call TRBJ1-2, with 7 bases fitting TRBD1. Germline V gene lookup returns CDR1 SGHRS and CDR2 YFSETQ. V lost 4 bases and J lost 5; bases outside the gene matches: 8. There are 14 residues in the CDR3. The CDR3 protein is CASSEEGASYGYTF. CDR3 nucleotide sequence: TGCGCCAGCAGCGAAGAGGGGGCCTCATATGGCTACACCTTC.